This T cell receptor beta chain comes out of a study of blood T cell repertoires in COVID-19 (dated by TCRdb to 2018 to 2020). As for the study more broadly: Samples covering the acute and convalescent phases of COVID-19 were provided by collaborators in the United States, Italy and Spain. The material from the prospective study consisted of cDNA or gDNA derived from T cells, B-cell-depleted T cells, or PBMCs. The dataset comprised deeply sampled blood TCRbeta repertoires from subjects exposed to, actively infected with, or recovered from COVID-19. A freely available public database, intended as a resource for researchers studying the immune response to SARS-CoV-2, is where the repertoires were released. The samples were drawn from the first 160 participants of the ongoing ImmuneRACE study and from roughly 1,300 subjects provided by 6 global collaborators. The sample metadata nearly always contained a de-identified subject ID, COVID-19 status, age in years and sex. Where available, HLA class I and class II types were taken from metadata supplied by the sample provider and were not determined by assay-based typing.

Participants in the prospective study were aged roughly 18 to 100 years, lived in 20 to 25 United States geographic areas, and enrolled through a virtual design. In the prospective study, cohorts were assigned on the basis of participant-reported clinical history obtained from a screening survey and a study questionnaire. ImmuneRACE Cohort 3 recovered participants were defined by two consecutive negative NP/OP PCR tests, healthcare professional clearance, or symptom resolution. Each participant in the prospective study had whole blood, serum and a nasopharyngeal or oropharyngeal swab collected by mobile phlebotomists. Participants in the prospective study had the option to provide additional blood draws and questionnaires over an approximately two-month period. Before DNA extraction, blood samples from the prospective study were shipped at room temperature or frozen. TCRbeta CDR3 regions were amplified from genomic DNA by means of the immunoSEQ Assay, a bias-controlled multiplex PCR. Regarding the original processing steps: Within the assay, amplification of reference gene primers was used to estimate how many nucleated cells each sample contained. Sequence reads were collapsed and filtered to measure the absolute abundance of every unique TCRbeta CDR3 rearrangement. Productive Simpson clonality was computed per sample as the square root of Simpson's diversity index over productive rearrangements. TCRdb stores this immuneACCESS table with in-frame sequences only. Part of the clones is absent; in the studies checked, under half of the shortfall reflects unresolved V genes, and no reason is known for the rest. That table is the source of V, J and clone size, and D and trimming were worked out from the DNA. For this sample the table gives approximately 170,000 clones, of which around 80% were detected only once. About 6% of the sample comes from the top ten.

From cysteine to phenylalanine, the CDR3 is 15 amino acids long. CDR3 DNA only is kept here, 45 bases in frame from base 1. The germline V gene (reference sequence) provides CDR1 MNHEY and CDR2 SMNVEV. The germline ends are 15 bases apart after V is trimmed by 6 bases and J by 0 bases. Study-wide conclusions, independent of this receptor: The amount of clinical and demographic metadata varied by source and participant and was provided uncurated.

Comment on this clone: There is no known antigen for this receptor. Base-call qualities are not available, and no considerably larger clone is one nucleotide away.

The clonotype was recovered from a man in his forties who had recovered from COVID-19. The chain links TRBV27 with TRBJ2-7; the D gene cannot be resolved reliably. Sequences were obtained from PBMCs or T cells enriched from blood (not recorded which). CDR3 protein: CASSPGGDLSYEQYF. The nucleotides are TGTGCCAGCAGCCCCGGTGGAGACCTCTCCTACGAGCAGTACTTC.